This T cell receptor (beta chain) was obtained from a study of graft-versus-host responses after intestinal transplantation (dated by TCRdb to the early 2020s). For the study in its entirety: The transplants that recipients got were multivisceral, liver-intestinal, or isolated intestinal. Of the roughly 26 intestinal transplant recipients enrolled in the cohort, one of whom was a retransplant, 3 patients without pretransplant specimens were excluded. Every recipient was given anti-thymocyte globulin induction, followed by roughly 3 years of maintenance tacrolimus and steroids. Graft-versus-host and host-versus-graft alloreactive T cell clones were tracked in the graft, circulation and bone marrow after intestinal transplantation using bulk TCR-beta CDR3 sequencing. Instead of going to the commercial service, samples from a few later patients were sequenced in-house on an Illumina MiSeq and processed with MiXCR. Alloreactive clones were identified by sequencing pre-transplant mixed lymphocyte reaction products and comparing them with unstimulated pre-transplant donor and recipient T cells. Donor T cell macrochimerism was defined as a peak of at least 4% donor T cells among recipient peripheral blood mononuclear cells.

Receptor amplification or capture employed the immunoSEQ multiplex PCR assay. For most patients, genomic DNA was isolated with the Qiagen DNeasy Blood and Tissue Kit and shipped frozen to Adaptive Biotechnologies for TCR sequencing. Adaptive Biotechnologies carried out high-throughput TCR-beta CDR3 sequencing of genomic DNA for most patients. As for how the authors treated the data: Adaptive's ImmunoSEQ software supplied the TCR sequencing data for about 18 patients, while MiXCR and VDJtools were used to process a few other patients. CD4 versus CD8 sorting errors were corrected by removing sequences found in both subsets at a frequency ratio below 5:1. CDR3 nucleotide sequences shared between donor and recipient were removed because their origin could not be assigned. At least 2-fold expansion over unstimulated cells and a minimum CFSE-low frequency of 0.002% (template counts) or 0.001% (read counts) were required for clones to be classified as alloreactive. Mappable clones were those detected in sequenced pre-transplant spleen, lymph node, or MLR CFSE-low populations of the donor or recipient. Cumulative frequency of alloreactive clones was calculated as a percentage of all sequences weighted by copy number. As stored in TCRdb, this immuneACCESS dataset retains in-frame rearrangements with V and J assigned. A fraction of the clones does not appear; measured against another copy, unresolved V genes explain less than half of the discrepancy, and the remainder lacks a known reason. That table furnishes V, J and clone size, whereas the DNA furnished D and trimming. This sample comprises about 98,000 clones, 83% of them detected only once. About 18% of the sample is taken by the ten largest.

This clone was seen once. Its antigen is unknown. No much larger clonotype is one base removed from it; base qualities were not supplied. In the paper's terms, the time point label means: cells obtained before transplantation from donor or recipient. CD3+CD4+ and CD3+CD8+ populations were FACS-sorted from unstimulated pre-transplant donor and recipient cells taken from spleen or lymph nodes. The study at large found these results: The relatively low number and heterogeneity of intestinal transplant patients limited the conclusions. Early after transplant, peak levels of circulating GvH clones were found to be associated with declines in HvG clones. High GvH to HvG T cell clonal ratios were observed in the allografts of patients with donor T cell macrochimerism. GvH clones were found in recipient bone marrow, and some of the GvH clones appeared earlier in ileal mucosa or blood, which is consistent with an intestinal mucosal origin.

V is trimmed back by 10 bases and J by 3 bases, and the junction contains 6 bases that no gene match accounts for. Looking up the germline V gene yields CDR1 MDHEN and CDR2 SYDVKM. CDR3 length: 13 amino acids, cysteine to phenylalanine. The DNA shown is the 39-base CDR3, in frame from base 1. This clonotype originated in a human donor who received an intestinal transplant. Sample: unstimulated CD8+ T cells sorted from spleen or lymph node cells, taken before intestinal transplant. The V and J segments used are TRBV28 and TRBJ2-1; 7 central nucleotides agree with TRBD1. The CDR3 protein: CATTDRSYNEQFF. The DNA reads as follows: TGTGCCACCACGGACAGGAGCTACAATGAGCAGTTCTTC.